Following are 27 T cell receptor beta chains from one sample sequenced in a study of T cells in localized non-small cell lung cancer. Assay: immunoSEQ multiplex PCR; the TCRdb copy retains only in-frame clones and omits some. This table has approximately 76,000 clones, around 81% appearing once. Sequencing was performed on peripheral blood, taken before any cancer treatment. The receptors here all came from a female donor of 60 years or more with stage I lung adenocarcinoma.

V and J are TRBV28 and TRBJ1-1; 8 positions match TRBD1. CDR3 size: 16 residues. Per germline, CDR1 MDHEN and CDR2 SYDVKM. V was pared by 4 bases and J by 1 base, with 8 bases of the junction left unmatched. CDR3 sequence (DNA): TGTGCCAGCAGTTCCGGGACAGGTGGGAGGAACACTGAAGCTTTCTTT. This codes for CASSSGTGGRNTEAFF.

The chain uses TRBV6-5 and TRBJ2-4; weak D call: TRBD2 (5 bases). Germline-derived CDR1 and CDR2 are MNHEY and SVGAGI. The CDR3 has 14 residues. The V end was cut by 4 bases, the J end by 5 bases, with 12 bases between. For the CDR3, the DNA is TGTGCCAGCAGTTCCCGGAAGGAGGAAAACATTCAGTACTTC. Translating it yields CASSSRKEENIQYF.

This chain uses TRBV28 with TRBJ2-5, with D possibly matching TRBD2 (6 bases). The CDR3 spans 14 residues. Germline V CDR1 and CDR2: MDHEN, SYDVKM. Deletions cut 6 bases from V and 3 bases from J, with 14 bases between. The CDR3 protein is CASRPGGGEETQYF. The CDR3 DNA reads TGTGCCAGCAGACCTGGGGGAGGAGAAGAGACCCAGTACTTC.

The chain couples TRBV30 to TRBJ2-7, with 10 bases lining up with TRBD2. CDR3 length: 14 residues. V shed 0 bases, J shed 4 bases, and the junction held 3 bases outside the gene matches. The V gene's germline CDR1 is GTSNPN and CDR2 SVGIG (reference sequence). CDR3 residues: CAWSVLAGKYEQYF. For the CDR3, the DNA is TGTGCCTGGAGTGTACTAGCGGGAAAGTACGAGCAGTACTTC. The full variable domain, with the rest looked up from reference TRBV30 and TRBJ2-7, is SQTIHQWPATLVQPVGSPLSLECTVEGTSNPNLYWYRQAAGRGLQLLFYSVGIGQISSEVPQNLSASRPQDRQFILSSKKLLLSDSGFYLCAWSVLAGKYEQYFGPGTRLTVT.

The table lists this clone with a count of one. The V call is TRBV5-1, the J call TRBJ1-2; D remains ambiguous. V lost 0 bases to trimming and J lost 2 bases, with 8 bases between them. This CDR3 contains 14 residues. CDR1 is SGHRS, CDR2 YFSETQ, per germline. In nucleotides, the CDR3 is TGCGCCAGCAGCTTGGACCAGTCCAACTATGGCTACACCTTC. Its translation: CASSLDQSNYGYTF.

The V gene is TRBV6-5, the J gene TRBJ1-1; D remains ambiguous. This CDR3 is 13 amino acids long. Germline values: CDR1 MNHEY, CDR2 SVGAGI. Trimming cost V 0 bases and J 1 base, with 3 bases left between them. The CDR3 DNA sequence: TGTGCCAGCAGTTACTCGGAGAACACTGAAGCTTTCTTT. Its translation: CASSYSENTEAFF.

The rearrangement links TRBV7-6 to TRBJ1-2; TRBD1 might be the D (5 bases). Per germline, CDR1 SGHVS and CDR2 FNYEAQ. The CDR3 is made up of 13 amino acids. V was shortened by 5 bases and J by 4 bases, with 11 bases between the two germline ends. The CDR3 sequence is CASSPPGGYGYTF. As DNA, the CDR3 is TGTGCCAGCAGCCCGCCCGGGGGCTATGGCTACACCTTC. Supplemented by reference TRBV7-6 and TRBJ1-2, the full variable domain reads GAGVSQSPRYKVTKRGQDVALRCDPISGHVSLYWYRQALGQGPEFLTYFNYEAQQDKSGLPNDRFSAERPEGSISTLTIQRTEQRDSAMYRCASSPPGGYGYTFGSGTRLTVV.

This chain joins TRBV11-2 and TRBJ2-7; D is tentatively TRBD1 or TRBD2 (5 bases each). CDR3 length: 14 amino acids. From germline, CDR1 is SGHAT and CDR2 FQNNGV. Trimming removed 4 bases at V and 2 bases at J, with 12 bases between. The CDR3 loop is CASSSGTVTYEQYF. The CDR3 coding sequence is TGTGCCAGCAGCTCCGGGACGGTGACCTACGAGCAGTACTTC. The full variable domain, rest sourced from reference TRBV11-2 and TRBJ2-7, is EAGVAQSPRYKIIEKRQSVAFWCNPISGHATLYWYQQILGQGPKLLIQFQNNGVVDDSQLPKDRFSAERLKGVDSTLKIQPAKLEDSAVYLCASSSGTVTYEQYFGPGTRLTVT.

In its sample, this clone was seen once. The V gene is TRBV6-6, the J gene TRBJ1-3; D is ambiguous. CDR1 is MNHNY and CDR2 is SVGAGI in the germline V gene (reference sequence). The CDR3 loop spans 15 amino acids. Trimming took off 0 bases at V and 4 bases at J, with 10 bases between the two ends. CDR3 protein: CASSYSPGFGNTIYF. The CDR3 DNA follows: TGTGCCAGCAGTTACTCGCCCGGCTTCGGAAACACCATATATTTT.

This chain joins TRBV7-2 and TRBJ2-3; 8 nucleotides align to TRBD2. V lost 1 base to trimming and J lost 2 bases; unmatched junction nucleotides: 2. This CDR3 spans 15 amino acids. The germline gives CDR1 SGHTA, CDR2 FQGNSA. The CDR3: CASSLGGGNTDTQYF. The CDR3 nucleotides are TGTGCCAGCAGCTTAGGCGGGGGGAACACAGATACGCAGTATTTT.

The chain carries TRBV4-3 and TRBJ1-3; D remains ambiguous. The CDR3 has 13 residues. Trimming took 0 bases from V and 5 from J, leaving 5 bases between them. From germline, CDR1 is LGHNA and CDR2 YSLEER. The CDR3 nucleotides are TGCGCCAGCAGCCAAGAGGTCAGAAACACCATATATTTT. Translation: CASSQEVRNTIYF.

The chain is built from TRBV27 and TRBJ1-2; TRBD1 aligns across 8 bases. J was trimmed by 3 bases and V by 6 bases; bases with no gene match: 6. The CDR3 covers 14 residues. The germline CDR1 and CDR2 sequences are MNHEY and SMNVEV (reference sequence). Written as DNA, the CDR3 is TGTGCCAGCAGACGGACAGGGTTGTACTATGGCTACACCTTC. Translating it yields CASRRTGLYYGYTF.

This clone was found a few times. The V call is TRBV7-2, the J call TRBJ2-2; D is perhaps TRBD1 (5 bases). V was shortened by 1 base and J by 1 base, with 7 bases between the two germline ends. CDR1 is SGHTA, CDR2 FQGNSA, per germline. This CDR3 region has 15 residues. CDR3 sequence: CASSLVRGNTGELFF. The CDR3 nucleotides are TGTGCCAGCAGCTTAGTTAGGGGGAACACCGGGGAGCTGTTTTTT.

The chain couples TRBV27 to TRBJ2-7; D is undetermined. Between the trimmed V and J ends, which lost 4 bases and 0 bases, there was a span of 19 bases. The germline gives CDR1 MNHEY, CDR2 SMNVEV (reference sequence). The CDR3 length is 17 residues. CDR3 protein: CASSSSLSDLLSYEQYF. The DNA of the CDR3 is TGTGCCAGCAGTTCGTCGCTTTCAGACCTCCTCTCCTACGAGCAGTACTTC.

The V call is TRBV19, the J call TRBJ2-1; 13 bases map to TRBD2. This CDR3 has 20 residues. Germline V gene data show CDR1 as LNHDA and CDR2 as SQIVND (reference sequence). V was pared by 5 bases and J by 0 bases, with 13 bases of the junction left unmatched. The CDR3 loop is CASSWGSGLAGPGSYNEQFF. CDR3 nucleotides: TGTGCCAGTAGTTGGGGCTCGGGACTAGCGGGACCGGGCTCCTACAATGAGCAGTTCTTC.

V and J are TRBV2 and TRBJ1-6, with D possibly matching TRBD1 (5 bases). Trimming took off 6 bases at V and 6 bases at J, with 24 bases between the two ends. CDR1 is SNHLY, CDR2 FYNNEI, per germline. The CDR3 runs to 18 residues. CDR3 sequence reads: CASRGVPGFGGVNSPLHF. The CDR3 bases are TGTGCCAGCAGGGGGGTTCCGGGATTCGGCGGTGTTAATTCACCCCTCCACTTT.

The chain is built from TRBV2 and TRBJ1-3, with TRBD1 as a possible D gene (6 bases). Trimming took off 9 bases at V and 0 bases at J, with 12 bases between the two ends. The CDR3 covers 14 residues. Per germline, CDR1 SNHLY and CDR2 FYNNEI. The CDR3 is CARWTDSSGNTIYF. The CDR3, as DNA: TGTGCCAGGTGGACGGACAGCTCTGGAAACACCATATATTTT.

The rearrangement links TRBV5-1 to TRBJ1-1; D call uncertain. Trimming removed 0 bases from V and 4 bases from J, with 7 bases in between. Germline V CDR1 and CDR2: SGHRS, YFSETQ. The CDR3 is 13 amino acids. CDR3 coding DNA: TGCGCCAGCAGCTTGGGGGCTCCCACTGAAGCTTTCTTT. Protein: CASSLGAPTEAFF. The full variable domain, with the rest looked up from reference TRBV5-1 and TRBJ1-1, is KAGVTQTPRYLIKTRGQQVTLSCSPISGHRSVSWYQQTPGQGLQFLFEYFSETQRNKGNFPGRFSGRQFSNSRSEMNVSTLELGDSALYLCASSLGAPTEAFFGQGTRLTVV.

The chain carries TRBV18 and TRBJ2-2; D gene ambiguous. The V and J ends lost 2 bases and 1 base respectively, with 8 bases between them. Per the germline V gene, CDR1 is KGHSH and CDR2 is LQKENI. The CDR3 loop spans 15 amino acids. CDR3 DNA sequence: TGTGCCAGCTCACCAAAACGGTTGAACACCGGGGAGCTGTTTTTT. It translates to CASSPKRLNTGELFF.

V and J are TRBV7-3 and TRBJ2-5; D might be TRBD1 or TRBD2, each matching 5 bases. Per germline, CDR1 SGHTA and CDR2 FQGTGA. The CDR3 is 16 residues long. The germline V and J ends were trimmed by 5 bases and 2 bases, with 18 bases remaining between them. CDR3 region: CASSPESGRLQETQYF. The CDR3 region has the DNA TGTGCCAGCAGCCCCGAGTCGGGGCGGTTACAAGAGACCCAGTACTTC.

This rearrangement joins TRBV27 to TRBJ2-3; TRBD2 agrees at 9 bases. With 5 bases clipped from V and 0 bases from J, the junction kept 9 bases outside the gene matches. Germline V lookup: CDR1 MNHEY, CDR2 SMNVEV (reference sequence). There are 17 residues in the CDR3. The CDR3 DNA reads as TGTGCCAGCAGTCCCTCGGGACTAGCCCCTAGCACAGATACGCAGTATTTT. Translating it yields CASSPSGLAPSTDTQYF.

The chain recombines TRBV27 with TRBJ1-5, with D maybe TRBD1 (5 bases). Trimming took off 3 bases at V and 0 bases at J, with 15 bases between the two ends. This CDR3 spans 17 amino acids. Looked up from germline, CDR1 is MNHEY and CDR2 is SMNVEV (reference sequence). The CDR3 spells CASSFSKTADSNQPQHF. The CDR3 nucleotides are TGTGCCAGCAGTTTTTCGAAGACAGCAGATAGCAATCAGCCCCAGCATTTT.

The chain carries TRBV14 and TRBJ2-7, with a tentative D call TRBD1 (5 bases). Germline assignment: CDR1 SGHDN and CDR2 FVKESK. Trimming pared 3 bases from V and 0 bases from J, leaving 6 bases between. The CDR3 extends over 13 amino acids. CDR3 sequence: CASSQQGSYEQYF. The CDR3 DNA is TGTGCCAGCAGCCAGCAGGGCTCCTACGAGCAGTACTTC.

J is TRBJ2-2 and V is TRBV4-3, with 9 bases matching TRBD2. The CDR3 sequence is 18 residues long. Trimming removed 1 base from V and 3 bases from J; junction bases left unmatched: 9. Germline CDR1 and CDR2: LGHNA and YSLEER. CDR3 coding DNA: TGCGCCAGCAGCCAAGCCTCGTCGACTAGCGGTTACACCGGGGAGCTGTTTTTT. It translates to CASSQASSTSGYTGELFF.

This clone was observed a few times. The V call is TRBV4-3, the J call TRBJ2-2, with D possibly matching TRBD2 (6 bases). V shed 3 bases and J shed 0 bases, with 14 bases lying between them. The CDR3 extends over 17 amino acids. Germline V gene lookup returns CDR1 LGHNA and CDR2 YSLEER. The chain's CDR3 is CASSQAPGLANTGELFF. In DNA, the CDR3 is TGCGCCAGCAGCCAGGCCCCGGGACTTGCGAACACCGGGGAGCTGTTTTTT.

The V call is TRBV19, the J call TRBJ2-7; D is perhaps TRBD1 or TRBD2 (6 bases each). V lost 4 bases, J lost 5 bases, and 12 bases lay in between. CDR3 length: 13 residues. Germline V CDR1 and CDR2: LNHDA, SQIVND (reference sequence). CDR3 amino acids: CASSRGGGDEQYF. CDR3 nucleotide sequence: TGTGCCAGTAGTAGAGGGGGAGGCGACGAGCAGTACTTC. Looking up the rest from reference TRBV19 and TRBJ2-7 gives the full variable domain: DGGITQSPKYLFRKEGQNVTLSCEQNLNHDAMYWYRQDPGQGLRLIYYSQIVNDFQKGDIAEGYSVSREKKESFPLTVTSAQKNPTAFYLCASSRGGGDEQYFGPGTRLTVT.

CDR3 loop: CASSLPPGYNEQFF. The CDR3 nucleotides read TGTGCCAGCAGCTTGCCCCCAGGCTACAATGAGCAGTTCTTC. The chain uses TRBV5-6 and TRBJ2-1; unclear D gene. The CDR3 is 14 amino acids. The germline CDR1 and CDR2 sequences are SGHDT and YYEEEE. V was cut by 1 base and J by 3 bases, with 8 bases left in between.